These 29 T cell receptor beta chains were all obtained from the same sample, sequenced in a study of Graves' ophthalmopathy and Graves' hyperthyroidism. For repertoire sequencing, the TCR beta CDR3 regions were amplified from RNA transcripts. First-round RT-PCR relied on HTBI primers, and a second-round multiplex PCR came next. MiXCR, run by TCRdb on the multiplex PCR reads, gives a single entry per CDR3 protein. Here the sample spans over 450,000 distinct CDR3 sequences, about an eighth being singletons. The sequenced sample was blood. Receptors originate from a woman under 40 with Graves' ophthalmopathy.

This clonotype was found many times. J is TRBJ1-3 and V is TRBV27; D remains unclear. This CDR3 has 14 amino acids. CDR1 is MNHEY, CDR2 SMNVEV, per germline (reference sequence). V shed 5 bases and J shed 4 bases, with 12 bases lying between them. The CDR3 spells CASSRADGGNTIYF. The CDR3 DNA follows: TGTGCCAGCAGTCGGGCGGACGGCGGAAACACCATATATTTT.

This clonotype has a count of ten or more. The rearrangement links TRBV27 to TRBJ1-2; the match to TRBD1 covers 9 bases. This CDR3 has 16 amino acids. The V gene end was trimmed by 1 base and the J gene end by 4 bases; junction bases not matched to a gene: 7. Germline lookup yields CDR1 MNHEY and CDR2 SMNVEV (reference sequence). CDR3: CASSLFTGGGPYGYTF. DNA of the CDR3: TGTGCCAGCAGTTTATTTACAGGGGGCGGCCCCTATGGCTACACCTTC.

V and J are TRBV6-5 and TRBJ1-6; no clear D. The CDR3 consists of 15 residues. Per germline, CDR1 MNHEY and CDR2 SVGAGI. The ends were cut back, 3 bases at V and 6 bases at J, with 12 bases in the middle. CDR3 nucleotides: TGTGCCAGCAGTTATGGGGTTATGGCTAATTCACCCCTCCACTTT. Its translation: CASSYGVMANSPLHF.

This clonotype has a count of ten or more. Here the CDR3 reads CSVEGTNAPSSYEQYF. The CDR3 DNA reads TGCAGCGTTGAGGGGACAAACGCACCATCGTCCTACGAGCAGTACTTC. V gene TRBV29-1 combines with J gene TRBJ2-7; maybe TRBD1 (6 bases). V lost 3 bases, J lost 1 base, and 19 bases lay in between. CDR3 size: 16 residues. CDR1 and CDR2 from the germline V gene are SQVTM and ANQGSEA.

This clonotype was seen a handful of times. V and J are TRBV19 and TRBJ1-2; D remains unclear. Trimming took off 5 bases at V and 3 bases at J, with 19 bases between the two ends. The germline V gene has CDR1 LNHDA and CDR2 SQIVND (reference sequence). The CDR3 sequence is 16 residues long. This CDR3 reads CASSALTGPAHYGYTF. For the CDR3, the DNA is TGTGCCAGTAGTGCTCTTACGGGCCCGGCGCACTATGGCTACACCTTC.

This clonotype was detected many times. The chain uses TRBV6-1 and TRBJ1-2; 7 positions match TRBD1. CDR3 length: 15 amino acids. In germline, CDR1 is MNHNS, CDR2 SASEGT. J was trimmed by 4 bases and V by 3 bases; bases with no gene match: 8. For the CDR3, the DNA is TGTGCCAGCAGTGAGGGACGGACAGGCCTCTATGGCTACACCTTC. Translated, it gives CASSEGRTGLYGYTF.

This clonotype was found many times. The V and J genes are TRBV6-1 and TRBJ1-1; weak D call: TRBD1 (6 bases). V gave up 2 bases and J gave up 5 bases, with 9 bases separating them. CDR3 length: 13 amino acids. The germline gives CDR1 MNHNS, CDR2 SASEGT. Here the CDR3 DNA reads TGTGCCAGCAGTGAAAGGGGGAGGACTGAAGCTTTCTTT. The encoded protein is CASSERGRTEAFF.

This clonotype was recorded at least ten times. V gene TRBV6-2 or TRBV6-3 combines with J gene TRBJ1-5; tentative D call: TRBD1 (6 bases). V shed 2 bases and J shed 0 bases, with 17 bases lying between them. This CDR3 comprises 18 residues. The V gene's germline CDR1 is MNHEY and CDR2 SVGEGT. The CDR3 sequence is CASSYGHSGEYSNQPQHF. In DNA, the CDR3 is TGTGCCAGCAGTTACGGACACTCAGGGGAGTATAGCAATCAGCCCCAGCATTTT.

Many counts were recorded for this clonotype. The V and J genes are TRBV19 and TRBJ2-7; a weak D match, TRBD1 (6 bases). V was cut by 6 bases and J by 7 bases, with 19 bases left in between. The CDR3 runs to 14 residues. The germline V gene has CDR1 LNHDA and CDR2 SQIVND (reference sequence). The CDR3 loop reads CASRAGTRNGEQYF. CDR3 DNA: TGTGCCAGTAGAGCCGGGACACGCAACGGGGAGCAGTACTTC.

The table lists this clonotype with many counts. This chain connects TRBV18 to TRBJ2-5; TRBD1 or TRBD2 may be the D gene (5 bases each). V was clipped by 4 bases and J by 5 bases, with 14 bases between them. CDR3 length equals 14 residues. Looked up from germline, CDR1 is KGHSH and CDR2 is LQKENI. CDR3 amino acids: CASSLGPRMETQYF. In DNA, the CDR3 is TGTGCCAGCTCACTGGGACCGAGGATGGAGACCCAGTACTTC.

This clonotype was observed at least ten times. The chain combines TRBV24-1 with TRBJ1-1; weak D call: TRBD1 (6 bases). The CDR3 covers 14 residues. CDR1 and CDR2 (germline): KGHDR, SFDVKD. V shed 4 bases and J shed 5 bases, with 13 bases lying between them. The CDR3 coding sequence is TGTGCCACCAGTGACGGGCAGGGGATAACTGAAGCTTTCTTT. Its protein is CATSDGQGITEAFF.

This clonotype was observed at least ten times. V usage is TRBV2 and J usage is TRBJ2-7; no clear D. This CDR3 region has 11 residues. V lost 6 bases and J 7 bases, leaving 10 bases between the germline ends. Per germline, CDR1 SNHLY and CDR2 FYNNEI. CDR3 DNA sequence: TGTGCCAGCAGGGGGTTGGAGGAGCAGTACTTC. Residues: CASRGLEEQYF.

This clonotype was counted many times. The rearrangement joins TRBV7-9 to TRBJ2-5; D tentatively fits TRBD1 or TRBD2 (5 bases each). Germline lookup yields CDR1 SEHNR and CDR2 FQNEAQ (reference sequence). V shed 5 bases and J shed 3 bases, with 19 bases lying between them. The CDR3 has 16 residues. The CDR3 DNA reads TGTGCCAGCAGCCTCAGGGCAGGGACCCCAAAAGAGACCCAGTACTTC. This sequence encodes CASSLRAGTPKETQYF.

This clonotype was counted a few times. The chain has TRBV6-2 or TRBV6-3 and TRBJ1-6; no reliable D call. With 7 bases removed from V and 8 bases from J, the gap between germline ends came to 9 bases. The CDR3 runs 12 residues. CDR1 and CDR2 from the germline V gene are MNHEY and SVGEGT. The CDR3 loop reads CASNKGDSPLHF. CDR3 DNA: TGTGCCAGCAACAAAGGAGATTCACCCCTCCACTTT.

The table lists this clonotype with many counts. The rearrangement links TRBV12-3 or TRBV12-4 to TRBJ2-7; no definite D call. Trimming left V 3 bases short and J 6 bases short, with 6 bases between. The CDR3 totals 11 residues. DNA of the CDR3: TGTGCCAGCAGTTTGGGCCTCGAGCAGTACTTC. Residues: CASSLGLEQYF.

This clonotype has ten or more counts. The chain carries TRBV28 and TRBJ2-7; D assignment may be TRBD1 or TRBD2 (6 bases each). This CDR3 region has 14 residues. V gave up 6 bases and J gave up 3 bases, with 15 bases separating them. Germline V CDR1 and CDR2: MDHEN, SYDVKM. The chain's CDR3 is CASRTTGASYEQYF. The CDR3 DNA reads TGTGCCAGCAGGACCACGGGGGCGAGCTACGAGCAGTACTTC.

This clonotype was recorded many times. The V call is TRBV29-1, the J call TRBJ2-7; 11 bases line up with TRBD1. Trimming cost V 7 bases and J 5 bases; bases outside gene matches: 4. The CDR3 extends over 12 amino acids. Looked up from germline, CDR1 is SQVTM and CDR2 is ANQGSEA. The CDR3 is CSAGTGGNEQYF. Here the CDR3 DNA reads TGCAGCGCCGGGACAGGGGGTAACGAGCAGTACTTC.

This clonotype was detected ten times or more. This sequence joins TRBV24-1 and TRBJ2-2; D is possibly TRBD1 (6 bases). This CDR3 comprises 16 residues. V was shortened by 3 bases and J by 3 bases, with 13 bases between the two germline ends. Germline CDR1 is KGHDR and CDR2 is SFDVKD. The CDR3 nucleotides are TGTGCCACCAGTGATCCCCGGGGACACCACACCGGGGAGCTGTTTTTT. It yields the protein CATSDPRGHHTGELFF.

This clonotype showed up many times. The chain combines TRBV27 with TRBJ2-7; TRBD2 might be the D (5 bases). The CDR3 has 15 amino acids. V lost 2 bases to trimming and J lost 3 bases, with 14 bases between them. The germline V gene encodes CDR1 MNHEY and CDR2 SMNVEV (reference sequence). The CDR3 protein is CASSLGSTNIYEQYF. CDR3 nucleotide sequence: TGTGCCAGCAGTTTAGGGTCGACTAATATCTACGAGCAGTACTTC.

This clonotype has more than one count but fewer than ten. This chain joins TRBV20-1 and TRBJ1-5, with D tentatively TRBD1 (5 bases). The CDR3 extends over 15 amino acids. V shed 0 bases and J shed 6 bases, with 15 bases lying between them. Per germline, CDR1 DFQATT and CDR2 SNEGSKA (reference sequence). The CDR3 sequence is CSARDKGAITQPQHF. DNA of the CDR3: TGCAGTGCTAGAGATAAAGGGGCCATTACTCAGCCCCAGCATTTT.

The rearrangement joins TRBV28 to TRBJ1-1; D unclear. This CDR3 contains 15 residues. From germline, CDR1 is MDHEN and CDR2 SYDVKM. V dropped 3 bases and J dropped 4 bases, with 15 bases sitting between them. The CDR3 loop is CASSFLQRRSTEAFF. CDR3 bases: TGTGCCAGCAGTTTCTTACAGCGGCGGAGCACTGAAGCTTTCTTT. Full variable domain (outside the CDR3, taken from reference TRBV28 and TRBJ1-1): DVKVTQSSRYLVKRTGEKVFLECVQDMDHENMFWYRQDPGLGLRLIYFSYDVKMKEKGDIPEGYSVSREKKERFSLILESASTNQTSMYLCASSFLQRRSTEAFFGQGTRLTVV.

This clonotype was seen at least ten times. This rearrangement joins TRBV6-4 to TRBJ2-7; D unclear. The CDR3 spans 16 residues. Germline V gene data show CDR1 as MRHNA and CDR2 as SNTAGT. V lost 3 bases and J 0 bases, leaving 15 bases between the germline ends. The CDR3 is CASSDHGRWSSYEQYF. Written as DNA, the CDR3 is TGTGCCAGCAGTGATCACGGCAGATGGAGCTCCTACGAGCAGTACTTC.

The table lists this clonotype with many counts. The chain employs TRBV12-3 or TRBV12-4 and TRBJ1-1, with D maybe TRBD1 (6 bases). V was cut by 6 bases and J by 8 bases, with 10 bases left in between. The CDR3 is 11 residues long. CDR3 sequence (DNA): TGTGCCAGCAGGCGGACAGTAGAAGCTTTCTTT. Amino acids: CASRRTVEAFF.

This clonotype was observed a few times. The chain combines TRBV19 with TRBJ2-7; no definite D call. Germline-derived CDR1 and CDR2 are LNHDA and SQIVND (reference sequence). This CDR3 spans 13 amino acids. V was shortened by 6 bases and J by 0 bases, with 9 bases between the two germline ends. In DNA form, the CDR3 reads TGTGCCAGTAGAGACGGAAACTCCTACGAGCAGTACTTC. This codes for CASRDGNSYEQYF.

This clonotype has at least ten counts. The chain recombines TRBV6-5 with TRBJ1-5; D may be TRBD1 (5 bases). Trimming cost V 4 bases and J 1 base, with 11 bases left between them. The CDR3 extends over 15 amino acids. Germline V CDR1 and CDR2: MNHEY, SVGAGI. The CDR3 loop is CASSSGIKSNQPQHF. The CDR3 nucleotides read TGTGCCAGCAGTTCAGGGATAAAGAGCAATCAGCCCCAGCATTTT.

This sequence joins TRBV20-1 and TRBJ2-5; a weak D match, TRBD2 (6 bases). Germline V lookup: CDR1 DFQATT, CDR2 SNEGSKA (reference sequence). V was clipped by 7 bases and J by 3 bases, with 15 bases between them. The CDR3 contains 13 residues. CDR3 DNA: TGCAGTGGATCTCTACGGAGGGAAGAGACCCAGTACTTC. Its protein product is CSGSLRREETQYF.

This clonotype was recorded once. A junction end diverges from the germline sequence, so it may reflect a read error. The chain links TRBV7-2 to TRBJ1-3; D unclear. Germline V gene lookup returns CDR1 SGHTA and CDR2 FQGNSA. This CDR3 has 13 residues. The CDR3 bases are TGTGCCAGCAGCTTAATCAATGGAAACACTATATATTTT. Its translation is CASSLINGNTIYF.

This clonotype was observed many times. CDR3 residues: CASSFGDTQYF. In nucleotides, the CDR3 is TGTGCCAGCAGCTTCGGTGATACGCAGTATTTT. The chain recombines TRBV27 with TRBJ2-3; no reliable D call. This CDR3 has 11 amino acids. Looked up from germline, CDR1 is MNHEY and CDR2 is SMNVEV (reference sequence). Trimming took 6 bases from V and 6 from J, leaving 7 bases between them.

This clonotype was observed at least ten times. The chain recombines TRBV6-1 with TRBJ2-7; 10 nucleotides align to TRBD1. From germline, CDR1 is MNHNS and CDR2 SASEGT. This CDR3 contains 17 residues. After removal of 1 base from V and 9 bases from J, the junction contained 15 bases not matched to a gene. The DNA of the CDR3 is TGTGCCAGCAGTGAAGGTATCGGGACAGGGGTCATTCCTCGGCAGTACTTC. Amino acids: CASSEGIGTGVIPRQYF.